This TCR beta chain was recovered during a study of CD8 T cells in ankylosing spondylitis. This clonotype was seen a few times. The antigen is not known. Quantitative 5'-RACE with molecular barcodes was used to make the TCR beta libraries. TCRdb processed the 5' RACE reads anew with MiXCR; each CDR3 protein has one entry. The sample lists about 340,000 distinct CDR3 sequences, approximately 22% occurring once. The CDR3 is 15 amino acids. Germline CDR1 is SQVTM and CDR2 is ANQGSEA. V dropped 0 bases and J dropped 5 bases, with 14 bases sitting between them. The study's findings and limits: Disease-linked clones were found to be CD8+ and relatively rare in peripheral blood. A TCR beta motif of eight or nine highly homologous variants seemed to mark ankylosing spondylitis blood.

The specimen sequenced was blood, either unsorted or a sorted T cell fraction (not recorded which). The sequence derives from a male donor with ankylosing spondylitis or in good health (not recorded which). This chain uses TRBV29-1 with TRBJ2-1; D perhaps matches TRBD1 (6 bases). In nucleotides, the CDR3 is TGCAGCGTTGAAGATGGGCCTACAGGGAACAATGAGCAGTTCTTC. Amino acid sequence: CSVEDGPTGNNEQFF.